This T cell receptor (beta chain) is drawn from a study of PD-1 blockade in classical Hodgkin lymphoma. Study-level results: By C4D1 there was a significant rise in CD4+ TCR diversity but not in CD8+ TCR diversity. Patients were excluded if nivolumab began under 1 year after ASCT (the autologous transplant).

As for this clone: The target antigen is unknown.

In germline, CDR1 is MNHEY, CDR2 SMNVEV (reference sequence). Trimming took 5 bases from V and 0 from J; bases not matched to a gene: 0. The CDR3 covers 14 residues. This table comes from immunoSEQ multiplex PCR, and its TCRdb copy is limited to in-frame clones, with some not included. The repertoire consists of approximately 20,000 clones, with roughly 80% occurring once and the leading ten covering roughly 2.8%. Time point denoted: cycle 4 day 1 (C4D1), after around six weeks of nivolumab. Every patient had relapsed following autologous stem cell transplantation, and cohorts differed in brentuximab vedotin exposure. The CD4+ T cells used were purified from thawed PBMCs through magnetic negative selection. Classification of best responses gave complete response, partial response or progressive disease.

The specimen comprised CD4+ T cells from blood, sampled before the fourth cycle of nivolumab. The receptor was derived from a human donor with classical Hodgkin lymphoma. The chain couples TRBV27 to TRBJ1-4, with TRBD1 identical over 7 bases. CDR3: CASSQGATNEKLFF. In DNA form, the CDR3 reads TGTGCCAGCAGTCAGGGGGCAACTAATGAAAAACTGTTTTTT.